A single sample is the source of the 21 T cell receptor beta chains below, sequenced in a study of cytomegalovirus exposure and HLA in healthy donors. The PCR used 60 Vbeta and 13 Jbeta primers. Sequencing used immunoSEQ multiplex PCR; TCRdb keeps in-frame clones, though not all of them. The repertoire has fewer than 350,000 clones, approximately 90% of them found once; the top ten carry roughly 2.3%. Sequencing input: PBMCs. These receptors came from a woman between 18 and 29 years old in good health and CMV-seronegative.

This rearrangement joins TRBV29-1 to TRBJ1-3; TRBD1 matches at 8 bases. The CDR3 spans 14 residues. The germline V gene encodes CDR1 SQVTM and CDR2 ANQGSEA. Trimming at V came to 4 bases and at J to 1 base, leaving 3 bases not matched to a gene. The CDR3 reads CSVGTGGSGNTIYF. The CDR3 nucleotides are TGCAGCGTTGGAACAGGGGGTTCTGGAAACACCATATATTTT. Based on the CDR3 plus reference TRBV29-1 and TRBJ1-3, the full variable domain is SAVISQKPSRDICQRGTSLTIQCQVDSQVTMMFWYRQQPGQSLTLIATANQGSEATYESGFVIDKFPISRPNLTFSTLTVSNMSPEDSSIYLCSVGTGGSGNTIYFGEGSWLTVV.

The chain uses TRBV7-9 and TRBJ2-7; TRBD2 agrees at 8 bases. The V segment lost 4 bases and the J segment 4 bases; nucleotides outside the gene matches: 9. CDR3 length: 15 amino acids. From germline, CDR1 is SEHNR and CDR2 FQNEAQ (reference sequence). The CDR3 DNA sequence: TGTGCCAGCAGCTCTGGAAGGACTAGCAGTTACGAGCAGTACTTC. Translation: CASSSGRTSSYEQYF.

The chain combines TRBV6-5 with TRBJ1-2, with 9 bases matching TRBD1. V lost 4 bases and J lost 8; bases outside the gene matches: 5. CDR1 and CDR2 from the germline V gene are MNHEY and SVGAGI. This CDR3 comprises 13 residues. The CDR3 loop is CASSSHRGRGYTF. The DNA for the CDR3 is TGTGCCAGCAGTTCGCACAGGGGGCGAGGCTACACCTTC.

This chain links TRBV7-2 with TRBJ2-3; weak D call: TRBD2 (5 bases). The V end was cut by 6 bases, the J end by 8 bases, with 21 bases between. CDR3 length equals 15 residues. Looked up from germline, CDR1 is SGHTA and CDR2 is FQGNSA. The CDR3 nucleotides read TGTGCCAGCAGTACTGACTACCCCGGTTTCGGTACGCAGTATTTT. It encodes CASSTDYPGFGTQYF.

This chain connects TRBV18 to TRBJ1-2; 8 positions agree with TRBD1. The ends lost 0 bases at V and 5 bases at J; junction bases unmatched: 2. Germline V gene lookup returns CDR1 KGHSH and CDR2 LQKENI. CDR3 length: 14 residues. CDR3 sequence (DNA): TGTGCCAGCTCACCACCGGACAGGGTTTATGGCTACACCTTC. Its protein is CASSPPDRVYGYTF.

This clone came up a few times. The gene calls are TRBV6-5 and TRBJ1-4, with D hard to call. The CDR3 totals 14 residues. Trimming stripped 1 base from V and 9 bases from J, with 12 bases between. Germline CDR1 and CDR2: MNHEY and SVGAGI. The DNA of the CDR3 is TGTGCCAGCAGTTACTATAGAGGGTATCAAAAACTGTTTTTT. This sequence encodes CASSYYRGYQKLFF.

The chain combines TRBV30 with TRBJ2-5; 8 positions agree with TRBD2. The J call is uncertain, as TRBJ2-7 better fits the DNA end. In germline, CDR1 is GTSNPN, CDR2 SVGIG (reference sequence). This CDR3 contains 14 residues. CDR3 nucleotides: TGTGCCTGGAGTGTAGGGACTAGCTCCTACGAGCAGTACTTC. It is translated as CAWSVGTSSYEQYF.

This chain links TRBV4-1 with TRBJ2-2; 11 nucleotides align to TRBD2. CDR1 and CDR2 from the germline V gene are MGHRA and YSYEKL. The CDR3 runs to 19 residues. Trimming cost V 4 bases and J 0 bases; bases outside gene matches: 10. The CDR3 nucleotides read TGCGCCAGCAGCCTAGGGGGGTTTAGCGGGGGGGCGAACACCGGGGAGCTGTTTTTT. This sequence encodes CASSLGGFSGGANTGELFF.

The CDR3 bases are TGTGCCAGCAGTCTAGAGAAACCACCCCCAATCGGCACAGATACGCAGTATTTT. It codes for CASSLEKPPPIGTDTQYF. The chain has TRBV27 and TRBJ2-3, with D hard to call. Deletions cut 5 bases from V and 1 base from J, with 22 bases between. The CDR3 has 18 residues. Germline V lookup: CDR1 MNHEY, CDR2 SMNVEV (reference sequence).

The DNA of the CDR3 is TGTGCCAGCCAGGGGGCCTACAATGAGCAGTTCTTC. It encodes CASQGAYNEQFF. The genes are TRBV9 and TRBJ2-1; 7 bases line up with TRBD1. Germline V gene lookup returns CDR1 SGDLS and CDR2 YYNGEE. There are 12 residues in the CDR3. Unmatched junction bases numbered 0, after V lost 7 bases and J lost 2 bases.

The chain combines TRBV5-1 with TRBJ2-2; weak D call: TRBD2 (6 bases). The germline gives CDR1 SGHRS, CDR2 YFSETQ. Trimming cost V 4 bases and J 7 bases, with 20 bases left between them. The CDR3 is made up of 16 amino acids. CDR3 amino acids: CASSVGGVRSNGELFF. In DNA form, the CDR3 reads TGCGCCAGCAGCGTTGGCGGGGTACGTTCGAACGGGGAGCTGTTTTTT.

The V and J genes are TRBV4-1 and TRBJ2-7, with D unclear. In germline, CDR1 is MGHRA, CDR2 YSYEKL. V lost 1 base, J lost 7 bases, and 26 bases lay in between. The CDR3 contains 18 residues. CDR3 nucleotide sequence: TGCGCCAGCAGCCAAGTGTCTGCCGGCTTTCGGAGTACGGAAGAGCAGTACTTC. Amino acid sequence: CASSQVSAGFRSTEEQYF.

The V and J genes are TRBV15 and TRBJ2-7; TRBD1 matches at 11 bases. CDR3 length: 18 amino acids. Trimming removed 5 bases from V and 6 bases from J; junction bases left unmatched: 18. CDR1 LNHNV and CDR2 YYDKDF come from the germline V gene (reference sequence). CDR3 sequence: CATSAKKWTGTGGGEQYF. The CDR3 nucleotides are TGTGCCACCAGCGCGAAAAAGTGGACCGGGACAGGGGGTGGCGAGCAGTACTTC.

This clone was recorded only once. The chain is built from TRBV7-9 and TRBJ1-6; no definite D call. This CDR3 has 15 residues. Germline loops: CDR1 SEHNR, CDR2 FQNEAQ (reference sequence). Trimming stripped 0 bases from V and 6 bases from J, with 9 bases between. DNA for the CDR3: TGTGCCAGCAGCTTAGCGACTCTACTTAATTCACCCCTCCACTTT. This gives the protein CASSLATLLNSPLHF.

This clone has just a few counts. The V and J genes are TRBV19 and TRBJ2-7, with TRBD2 matching 15 bases. V was pared by 10 bases and J by 4 bases, with 8 bases of the junction left unmatched. The germline gives CDR1 LNHDA, CDR2 SQIVND (reference sequence). The CDR3 has 15 residues. The CDR3 reads CATTPGLAGGYEQYF. The CDR3 bases are TGTGCCACCACACCGGGACTAGCGGGGGGTTACGAGCAGTACTTC.

The rearrangement uses TRBV5-1 and TRBJ2-1, with D possibly being TRBD1 (6 bases). CDR1 is SGHRS, CDR2 YFSETQ, per germline. This CDR3 region has 13 residues. V dropped 6 bases and J dropped 4 bases, with 11 bases sitting between them. CDR3 coding DNA: TGCGCCAGCATGGACAGTGGATACAATGAGCAGTTCTTC. Its translation: CASMDSGYNEQFF.

The CDR3 is CASSADQDGGEKLFF. The CDR3 DNA reads as TGTGCCAGCAGCGCGGACCAGGACGGGGGAGAAAAACTGTTTTTT. This chain connects TRBV13 to TRBJ1-4; D is perhaps TRBD1 (5 bases). The V end lost 5 bases, the J end lost 8 bases, and 18 bases lay between the germline ends. This CDR3 comprises 15 residues. CDR1 and CDR2 from the germline V gene are PRHDT and FYEKMQ (reference sequence). Complete variable domain (other parts from reference TRBV13 and TRBJ1-4): AAGVIQSPRHLIKEKRETATLKCYPIPRHDTVYWYQQGPGQDPQFLISFYEKMQSDKGSIPDRFSAQQFSDYHSELNMSSLELGDSALYFCASSADQDGGEKLFFGSGTQLSVL.

The V gene is TRBV29-1, the J gene TRBJ1-4, with D tentatively TRBD1 (5 bases). Germline V gene sequence: CDR1 SQVTM, CDR2 ANQGSEA. The CDR3 spans 13 residues. Trimming left V 0 bases short and J 8 bases short, with 10 bases between. The CDR3 DNA sequence: TGCAGCGTTGAAGACAGGGTCAGGGAAAAACTGTTTTTT. Amino acids: CSVEDRVREKLFF.

For the CDR3, the DNA is TGTGCCAGCAGCGAAAGGCGTCAGGGGGCAAGCGAGCAGTACTTC. This gives the protein CASSERRQGASEQYF. V gene TRBV2 combines with J gene TRBJ2-7; TRBD1 matches at 8 bases. With V trimmed by 6 bases and J by 6 bases, 13 bases remained unmatched. Per germline, CDR1 SNHLY and CDR2 FYNNEI. The CDR3 contains 15 residues. Using reference TRBV2 and TRBJ2-7 for the parts outside the CDR3, the full variable domain is EPEVTQTPSHQVTQMGQEVILRCVPISNHLYFYWYRQILGQKVEFLVSFYNNEISEKSEIFDDQFSVERPDGSNFTLKIRSTKLEDSAMYFCASSERRQGASEQYFGPGTRLTVT.

The chain employs TRBV27 and TRBJ2-3; D gene uncertain. V was pared by 4 bases and J by 3 bases, with 17 bases between. Germline V gene data show CDR1 as MNHEY and CDR2 as SMNVEV (reference sequence). This CDR3 has 16 amino acids. The CDR3: CASSYSARSVTDTQYF. DNA of the CDR3: TGTGCCAGCAGTTATTCAGCGCGCTCGGTTACAGATACGCAGTATTTT.

The chain is built from TRBV2 and TRBJ1-6, with D hard to call. Between the trimmed V and J ends, which lost 5 bases and 9 bases, there was a span of 11 bases. Germline CDR1 and CDR2: SNHLY and FYNNEI. The CDR3 runs 13 residues. In DNA, the CDR3 is TGTGCCAGCAGTCTAAACGGAGGTTCACCCCTCCACTTT. Translation gives CASSLNGGSPLHF. Combining the CDR3 with reference TRBV2 and TRBJ1-6 gives the whole variable domain EPEVTQTPSHQVTQMGQEVILRCVPISNHLYFYWYRQILGQKVEFLVSFYNNEISEKSEIFDDQFSVERPDGSNFTLKIRSTKLEDSAMYFCASSLNGGSPLHFGNGTRLTVT.